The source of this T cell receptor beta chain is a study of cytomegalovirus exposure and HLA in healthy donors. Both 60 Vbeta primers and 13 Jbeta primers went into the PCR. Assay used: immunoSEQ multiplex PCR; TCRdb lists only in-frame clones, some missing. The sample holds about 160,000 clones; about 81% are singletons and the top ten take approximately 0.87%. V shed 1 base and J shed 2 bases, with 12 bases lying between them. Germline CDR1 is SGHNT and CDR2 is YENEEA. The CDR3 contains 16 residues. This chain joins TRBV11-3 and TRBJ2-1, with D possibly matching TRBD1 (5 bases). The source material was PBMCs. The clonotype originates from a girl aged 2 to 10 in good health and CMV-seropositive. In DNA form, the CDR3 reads TGTGCCAGCAGCTTAGGTCCCAGGGTAACCTACAATGAGCAGTTCTTC. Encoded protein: CASSLGPRVTYNEQFF.